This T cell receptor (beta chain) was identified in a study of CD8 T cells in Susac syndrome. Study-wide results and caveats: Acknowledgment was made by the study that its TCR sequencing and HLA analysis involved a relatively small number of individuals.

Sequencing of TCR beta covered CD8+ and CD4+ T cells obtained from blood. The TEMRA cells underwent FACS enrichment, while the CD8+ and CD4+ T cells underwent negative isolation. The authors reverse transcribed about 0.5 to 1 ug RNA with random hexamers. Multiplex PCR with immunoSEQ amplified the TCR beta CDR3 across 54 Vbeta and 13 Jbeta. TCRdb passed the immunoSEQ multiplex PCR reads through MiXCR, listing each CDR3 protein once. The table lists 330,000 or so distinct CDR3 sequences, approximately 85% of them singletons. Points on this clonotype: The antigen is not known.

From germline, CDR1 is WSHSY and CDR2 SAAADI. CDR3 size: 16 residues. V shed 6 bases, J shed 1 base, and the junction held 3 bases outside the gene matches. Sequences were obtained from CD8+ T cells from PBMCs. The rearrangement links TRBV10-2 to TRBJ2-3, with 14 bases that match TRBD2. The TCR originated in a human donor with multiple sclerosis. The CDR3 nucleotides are TGCGCCAGCAGGGGACTAGCGGGAGTGGGCACAGATACGCAGTATTTT. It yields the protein CASRGLAGVGTDTQYF.